A selection of T cell receptor beta chains follows, all from one sample in a study of cytomegalovirus exposure and HLA in healthy donors. Some clones are missing from TCRdb's copy, which holds only in-frame ones; the method was immunoSEQ multiplex PCR. The repertoire has 100,000 to 150,000 clones, 85% to 95% of them found once; the top ten carry approximately 1.3%. The sequenced sample was PBMCs. These TCRs come from a woman younger than 30 in good health and CMV-seronegative. Each CDR3 is given with its conserved first and last residue. Each record gives: clone size, V gene, D gene, J gene, CDR3 DNA, CDR3 protein. The D gene is left open where the match is weak. For some rows the clone size is stated as once, few or many, or as a class when expanded; others skip it.

>NA|TRBV11-1|NA|TRBJ2-7
TGTGCCAGCAGCTTACAGGGTGAGAGGTCCTACGAGCAGTACTTC
CASSLQGERSYEQYF
>once|TRBV5-5|NA|TRBJ2-7
TGTGCCAGCAGCTTTTCTTCAGGACTTGTAGAGCAGTACTTC
CASSFSSGLVEQYF
>NA|TRBV14|TRBD2|TRBJ2-3
TGTGCCAGCAGCCCCAGGACTAGCTCGTTTCAGTATTTT
CASSPRTSSFQYF
>NA|TRBV6-5|TRBD1|TRBJ2-7
TGTGCCAGCAGTTACTGGGGCAGGGGGCGAGTTTACGAGCAGTACTTC
CASSYWGRGRVYEQYF
>NA|TRBV28|NA|TRBJ1-4
TGTGCCAGCAGTTTATTGGGTGAGGATGAAAAACTGTTTTTT
CASSLLGEDEKLFF
>NA|TRBV5-1|NA|TRBJ1-2
TGCGCCAGCAGCTCCTCTTTCGACGGGGACTATGGCTACACCTTC
CASSSSFDGDYGYTF
>NA|TRBV2|NA|TRBJ1-1
TGTGCCAGCAGTGAAGCGGCAGAAGAGAACACTGAAGCTTTCTTT
CASSEAAEENTEAFF
>NA|TRBV5-4|NA|TRBJ1-1
TGTGCCAGCAGCTCATACAAAGGGGCTTCTGAAGCTTTCTTT
CASSSYKGASEAFF
>NA|TRBV30|TRBD1|TRBJ1-1
TGTGCCTGGAGTGTACCGGACAGGGGAAATGAAGCTTTCTTT
CAWSVPDRGNEAFF
>NA|TRBV2|NA|TRBJ2-1
TGTGCCAGCAGAAACCCAGGGGTCTACAATGAGCAGTTCTTC
CASRNPGVYNEQFF
>NA|TRBV5-1|NA|TRBJ1-2
TGCGCCAGCAGCGATTACAGGGCCCACACCTTC
CASSDYRAHTF
>NA|TRBV9|TRBD1|TRBJ1-2
TGTGCCAGCAGCGGCACAGGGGTCTATGGCTACACCTTC
CASSGTGVYGYTF
>once|TRBV28|TRBD1|TRBJ1-2
TGTGCCAGCAGAGCCCGGGACAGAGCTAACTATGGCTACACCTTC
CASRARDRANYGYTF
>once|TRBV4-1|NA|TRBJ2-6
TGCGCCAGCAGCCAAGCTGCCAGTACCTCTGGGGCCAACGTCCTGACTTTC
CASSQAASTSGANVLTF
>NA|TRBV18|NA|TRBJ2-1
TGTGCCAGCTCACCGGGCTTCTCCTACAATGAGCAGTTCTTC
CASSPGFSYNEQFF
>NA|TRBV2|TRBD1|TRBJ2-1
TGTGCCAGCAGTGAAGCGGGACAGGGAATCTACAATGAGCAGTTCTTC
CASSEAGQGIYNEQFF
>NA|TRBV19|TRBD1|TRBJ1-5
TGTGCCAGTAAAGGGGGCGCTGGCAATCAGCCCCAGCATTTT
CASKGGAGNQPQHF
>NA|TRBV19|TRBD1|TRBJ1-6
TGTGCCAGTAGTTCCACAGGGGGCTTGTTAGCACCCCTCCACTTT
CASSSTGGLLAPLHF
>NA|TRBV6-5|NA|TRBJ2-6
TGTGCCAGCAGTTCCGGGACAACGACTGGGGCCAACGTCCTGACTTTC
CASSSGTTTGANVLTF
>NA|TRBV12-2|NA|TRBJ1-1
TGTGCAAGTCGCTTTAACGCAGGGGGTAGAACTGAAGCTTTCTTT
CASRFNAGGRTEAFF
>NA|TRBV7-3|TRBD2|TRBJ2-1
TGTGCCAGCAGCTTAACGGCTAGCGGGTACAATGAGCAGTTCTTC
CASSLTASGYNEQFF
>few|TRBV30|TRBD1|TRBJ1-5
TGTGCCTCATCGGGACAGGGGACCAATCAGCCCCAGCATTTT
CASSGQGTNQPQHF
>NA|TRBV11-2|NA|TRBJ2-5
TGTGCCAGCAGCTTAGAGGGAGCAAGACAAGAGACCCAGTACTTC
CASSLEGARQETQYF
>NA|TRBV11-2|NA|TRBJ2-1
TGTGCCAGCAGGTTTAGTGGGGCTAACAATGAGCAGTTCTTC
CASRFSGANNEQFF
>NA|TRBV7-7|NA|TRBJ2-2
TGTGCCAGCAGCTTATCACAGGGGAACACCGGGGAGCTGTTTTTT
CASSLSQGNTGELFF
>NA|TRBV19|NA|TRBJ1-4
TGTGCCAGTAGTATAGGGGAGGAAAAACTGTTTTTT
CASSIGEEKLFF
>NA|TRBV5-6|NA|TRBJ1-1
TGTGCCAGTTTTGCCAGCGGGGGGATAACTGAAGCTTTCTTT
CASFASGGITEAFF
>NA|TRBV27|TRBD2|TRBJ2-1
TGTGCCAGCAGCAGAGGACTAGCGGCCTACAATGAGCAGTTCTTC
CASSRGLAAYNEQFF
>NA|TRBV6-5|NA|TRBJ2-5
TGTGCCAGCAGTTATGGCGCCCGGGGGACCCAGTACTTC
CASSYGARGTQYF
>NA|TRBV7-7|TRBD2|TRBJ2-2
TGTGCCAGCAGCTTAGGGCGGGGGGCAGACTACACCGGGGAGCTGTTTTTT
CASSLGRGADYTGELFF
>NA|TRBV19|NA|TRBJ1-4
TGTGCCAGTAGTATACAGGTTGCTGAAAAACTGTTTTTT
CASSIQVAEKLFF
>NA|TRBV19|TRBD1|TRBJ2-7
TGTGCCAGTAGTGTACAGGGGCTGGTCGACGAGCAGTACTTC
CASSVQGLVDEQYF
>NA|TRBV5-6|NA|TRBJ2-7
TGTGCCAGCAGCTTGGTGGGGCGGACTACCACGTTTTACGAGCAGTACTTC
CASSLVGRTTTFYEQYF
>NA|TRBV7-3|TRBD1|TRBJ2-3
TGTGCCAGCAGCCCTAGGACAGGGGTAGATACGCAGTATTTT
CASSPRTGVDTQYF
>NA|TRBV30|NA|TRBJ2-7
TGTGCCGGATGGACTGGGGACGAGCAGTACTTC
CAGWTGDEQYF
>once|TRBV19|NA|TRBJ1-6
TGTGCCAGTAGTAATCCGCAGATCCAGGTTTCACCCCTCCACTTT
CASSNPQIQVSPLHF
>NA|TRBV28|TRBD1|TRBJ2-4
TGTGCCATTCGGACAGGGCTAACCAAAAACATTCAGTACTTC
CAIRTGLTKNIQYF
>NA|TRBV10-2|NA|TRBJ1-1
TGCGCCAGCAGTGCCCTCCCGACGGGGAACACTGAAGCTTTCTTT
CASSALPTGNTEAFF
>NA|TRBV11-2|NA|TRBJ2-6
TGTGCCAGCAGCTTAGTCCCAGGGGAGTCCTCTGGGGCCAACGTCCTGACTTTC
CASSLVPGESSGANVLTF
>NA|TRBV21-1|NA|TRBJ2-1
TGTGTCAGCAGACTAGCGTATTACAATGAGCAGTTCTTC
CVSRLAYYNEQFF
>NA|TRBV6-5|NA|TRBJ2-7
TGTGCCAGCAGTTACATTTTGGGCCACGAGCAGTACTTC
CASSYILGHEQYF
>NA|TRBV27|TRBD2|TRBJ2-3
TGTGCCAGCTTACTCTGGGAGGGATCAGATACGCAGTATTTT
CASLLWEGSDTQYF
>NA|TRBV13|NA|TRBJ1-3
TGTGCCAGCAGCCCATTACTAGGTGGAAACACCATATATTTT
CASSPLLGGNTIYF
>once|TRBV7-3|NA|TRBJ1-2
TGTGCCAGCAGTCAACAACAGGGCCCAAACTATGGCTACACCTTC
CASSQQQGPNYGYTF
>NA|TRBV5-1|NA|TRBJ2-7
TGCGCCAGCAGGACAGAAGTTGGCCACGAGCAGTACTTC
CASRTEVGHEQYF
>NA|TRBV2|TRBD2|TRBJ2-1
TGTGCCAGCAGTGTGGGCGGGAGGGCCTACAATGAGCAGTTCTTC
CASSVGGRAYNEQFF
>NA|TRBV13|TRBD1|TRBJ1-1
TGTGCCAGCAGTATGGGACAGCGAATAATTGAAGCTTTCTTT
CASSMGQRIIEAFF
>NA|TRBV29-1|TRBD1|TRBJ2-5
TGCACCGCGGACAGGGGAAAAGAGACCCAGTACTTC
CTADRGKETQYF
>NA|TRBV28|NA|TRBJ1-2
TGTGCCAGCAGCGCGGGACCTCGTTCGCTCTATGGCTACACCTTC
CASSAGPRSLYGYTF
>NA|TRBV28|TRBD2|TRBJ2-2
TGTGCCAGCAGTTCTAGCGGGGAGGTTGGGGAGCTGTTTTTT
CASSSSGEVGELFF